This T cell receptor beta chain was recovered during a study of blood T cell repertoires in COVID-19. At the level of the study: Acute-phase and convalescent COVID-19 samples originated in the United States, Italy and Spain. In each case, the material was cDNA or gDNA derived from T cells, B-cell-depleted T cells, or PBMCs.

Patients in Seattle were enrolled during active infection, then followed longitudinally. Authors' processing steps: Quantification of nucleated cells was approximated via reference gene primer amplification. Some clones are missing from TCRdb's copy, which holds only in-frame ones; the method was immunoSEQ multiplex PCR. V and J calls and clone size are those listed in that table; D and trimming were worked out from the DNA. The sample yields approximately 90,000 clones, about four fifths seen once. The V end was cut by 2 bases, the J end by 4 bases, with 4 bases between. In germline, CDR1 is LNHDA, CDR2 SQIVND (reference sequence). The CDR3 loop spans 12 amino acids.

The sequenced sample consisted of peripheral blood. The TCR comes from a man between 65 and 85 years old with COVID-19, enrolled during active disease. The V gene is TRBV19, the J gene TRBJ2-3, with D unclear. Here the CDR3 DNA reads TGTGCCAGTAGTATACGCGCAGATACGCAGTATTTT. This codes for CASSIRADTQYF.